These T cell receptor beta chains were read from a single sample in a study of CD8+ T cells in alopecia areata. Sequencing used immunoSEQ multiplex PCR; TCRdb keeps in-frame clones, though not all of them. The sample holds 120,000 to 150,000 clones, 47% seen once. The specimen was CD4+ T cells sorted from blood. Receptors originate from a human donor with alopecia areata. Both conserved end residues are part of each CDR3. D genes are given only for firm matches. Rows may omit the clone size; those that give it use once, few, many or a size class.

D	size	J	V	DNA	CDR3
NA	NA	TRBJ2-5	TRBV10-3	TGTGCCATCAGCTCTCCGGGGTTACAAGAGACCCAGTACTTC	CAISSPGLQETQYF
NA	few	TRBJ2-5	TRBV2	TGTGCCAGCAGGGAAGAGACCCAGTACTTC	CASREETQYF
TRBD2	NA	TRBJ2-7	TRBV27	TGTGCCAGCAGGGGCCGACTAGCGGGCGCCTACGAGCAGTACTTC	CASRGRLAGAYEQYF
NA	NA	TRBJ2-1	TRBV6-1	TGTGCCAGCAGTGTCTTCACAAAAAGGTCGTACAATGAGCAGTTCTTC	CASSVFTKRSYNEQFF
TRBD2	NA	TRBJ2-1	TRBV9	TGTGCCAGCAGCGGCCGGGGACTAGCGGATAGCTCCTACAATGAGCAGTTCTTC	CASSGRGLADSSYNEQFF
TRBD2	NA	TRBJ2-3	TRBV5-1	TGCGCCAGCAGCCAGGGACTAGCGGGAGTGGATACGCAGTATTTT	CASSQGLAGVDTQYF
NA	NA	TRBJ2-1	TRBV7-9	TGTGCCAGCAGCTTAGATTGGGCTGGCAGGGGCGGGGAGCAGTTCTTC	CASSLDWAGRGGEQFF
NA	NA	TRBJ2-2	TRBV7-3	TGTGCCAGCAGCTTAATGGTGGGGAACACCGGGGAGCTGTTTTTT	CASSLMVGNTGELFF
NA	NA	TRBJ2-3	TRBV29-1	TGCAGCGTTGTGGGTAGAATCACCGGCCCAGATACGCAGTATTTT	CSVVGRITGPDTQYF
NA	NA	TRBJ1-1	TRBV30	TGTGCCTGGAGTGTACAGGCCTTGAACACTGAAGCTTTCTTT	CAWSVQALNTEAFF
NA	NA	TRBJ2-5	TRBV20-1	TGCAGTGCATTAACCGGAGAGACCCAGTACTTC	CSALTGETQYF
NA	once	TRBJ2-5	TRBV30	TGTGCCTGGAGTGCAGGGATTTCCAAAGAGACCCAGTACTTC	CAWSAGISKETQYF
TRBD1	many	TRBJ1-4	TRBV4-1	TGCGCCAGCAGCCAAGAATGGGACAGGAAACTGTTTTTT	CASSQEWDRKLFF
NA	few	TRBJ1-1	TRBV29-1	TGCAGCGTTTCCCCCGGGGGTGGGGTCAACACTGAAGCTTTCTTT	CSVSPGGGVNTEAFF
TRBD1	NA	TRBJ2-7	TRBV6-1	TGTGCCAGCAGTGGCTTTGGGTTTTGGGACAGCCCTTCCTACGAGCAGTACTTC	CASSGFGFWDSPSYEQYF
NA	NA	TRBJ2-3	TRBV7-3	TGTGCCAGCAGCTCTGGGACATTAGATACGCAGTATTTT	CASSSGTLDTQYF
NA	NA	TRBJ1-4	TRBV5-1	TGCGCCAGCAGCTTGAGAACCGGGGGTGCAACTAATGAAAAACTGTTTTTT	CASSLRTGGATNEKLFF
NA	NA	TRBJ2-3	TRBV5-4	TGTGCCAGCAGCTTAGCGGCGACAGATACGCAGTATTTT	CASSLAATDTQYF
NA	few	TRBJ2-1	TRBV7-3	TGTGCCAGCAGCTTCTTACCCGCCAGGGACAATGAGCAGTTCTTC	CASSFLPARDNEQFF
NA	NA	TRBJ2-3	TRBV28	TGTGCCAGCAGACCTCCAGGCAGGACTAGCACAGATACGCAGTATTTT	CASRPPGRTSTDTQYF
TRBD1	NA	TRBJ1-2	TRBV28	TGTGCCAGCAGTTTATGGGGACAGGAGCATGGCTACACCTTC	CASSLWGQEHGYTF
TRBD1	NA	TRBJ1-2	TRBV29-1	TGCAGCGTTTACAGGGGGCGGGGAGACGGCTACACCTTC	CSVYRGRGDGYTF
TRBD2	few	TRBJ2-1	TRBV28	TGTGCCAGCACGGTAGCGGGAGTCCACAATGAGCAGTTCTTC	CASTVAGVHNEQFF
NA	few	TRBJ2-7	TRBV29-1	TGCAGCGTTGGCGTGGTACGCGAGAGGGGCGAGCAGTACTTC	CSVGVVRERGEQYF
TRBD1	NA	TRBJ2-4	TRBV29-1	TGCAGCGTTACCTCCCCAGGGGGTGACATTCAGTACTTC	CSVTSPGGDIQYF